The 9 T cell receptor beta chains below all came from one sample that was sequenced in a study of type 1 regulatory T cells. Each CDR3 protein is one row after TCRdb ran MiXCR on the reads. The data show about 62,000 distinct CDR3 sequences, over 50% seen once. No antigen has been assigned to these receptors. Sequencing was performed on cultured non-Tr1 T cells, either the whole culture or a sorted T cell fraction (not recorded which). The receptors derive from a human donor in good health.

This chain joins TRBV7-3 and TRBJ2-3; 8 bases are a match to TRBD2. This CDR3 contains 17 residues. Germline assignment: CDR1 SGHTA and CDR2 FQGTGA. V lost 0 bases to trimming and J lost 1 base; unmatched junction nucleotides: 6. For the CDR3, the DNA is TGTGCCAGCAGCTTAACCACATTAGCGGGACGCACAGATACGCAGTATTTT. It yields the protein CASSLTTLAGRTDTQYF. The whole variable domain, remainder taken from reference TRBV7-3 and TRBJ2-3, is GAGVSQTPSNKVTEKGKYVELRCDPISGHTALYWYRQSLGQGPEFLIYFQGTGAADDSGLPNDRFFAVRPEGSVSTLKIQRTERGDSAVYLCASSLTTLAGRTDTQYFGPGTRLTVL.

V and J are TRBV2 and TRBJ2-2; no reliable D call. CDR1 SNHLY and CDR2 FYNNEI come from the germline V gene. This CDR3 has 15 residues. V was clipped by 4 bases and J by 5 bases, with 14 bases between them. The CDR3 nucleotides are TGTGCCAGCAGTGTTAACGGTTATTATACCGGGGAGCTGTTTTTT. As protein: CASSVNGYYTGELFF.

The chain carries TRBV7-6 and TRBJ1-5; 7 bases align to TRBD1. The V segment lost 5 bases and the J segment 7 bases; nucleotides outside the gene matches: 5. The germline gives CDR1 SGHVS, CDR2 FNYEAQ. The CDR3 consists of 13 residues. The CDR3 region is CASSAQGGQPQHF. DNA for the CDR3: TGTGCCAGCAGCGCCCAGGGGGGGCAGCCCCAGCATTTT.

The V and J genes are TRBV20-1 and TRBJ2-5; D is possibly TRBD1 (5 bases). V dropped 5 bases and J dropped 2 bases, with 21 bases sitting between them. Germline CDR1 is DFQATT and CDR2 is SNEGSKA (reference sequence). This CDR3 has 16 amino acids. The CDR3 DNA reads TGCAGTGCTCGTAAGACTTTGGGTAGGGGACAAGAGACCCAGTACTTC. Residues: CSARKTLGRGQETQYF.

The chain joins TRBV28 to TRBJ1-5, with 7 bases aligning to TRBD1. The junction had 12 bases not matched to a gene; V was cut back by 6 bases and J by 7 bases. This CDR3 region has 15 residues. Germline-derived CDR1 and CDR2 are MDHEN and SYDVKM. The CDR3 region has the DNA TGTGCCAGCAGGCGGGACAGTATAAGGGCCCAGCCCCAGCATTTT. Protein product: CASRRDSIRAQPQHF.

This clonotype has just a few counts. The DNA of the CDR3 is TGTGCCAGCAGGCCACCGGGACAGGGGAATCAGCCCCAGCATTTT. Its protein is CASRPPGQGNQPQHF. The V gene is TRBV12-3 or TRBV12-4, the J gene TRBJ1-5; 10 nucleotides align to TRBD1. The CDR3 sequence is 15 residues long. The V gene end was trimmed by 6 bases and the J gene end by 4 bases; junction bases not matched to a gene: 6.

The CDR3: CASSANEGTGRYEQYF. The CDR3 DNA is TGTGCCAGCAGCGCTAATGAAGGGACAGGGCGCTACGAGCAGTACTTC. The chain carries TRBV7-9 and TRBJ2-7; 9 bases align to TRBD1. The CDR3 contains 16 residues. Germline CDR1 and CDR2: SEHNR and FQNEAQ (reference sequence). Trimming cost V 5 bases and J 3 bases; bases outside gene matches: 11.

This clonotype was counted a few times. V and J are TRBV29-1 and TRBJ2-7, with 8 bases aligning to TRBD1. The CDR3 length is 14 residues. The J segment lost 6 bases and the V segment lost 4 bases, leaving 11 bases of the junction unmatched. Germline CDR1 and CDR2: SQVTM and ANQGSEA. The CDR3 loop is CSVGKGQVEGEQYF. In DNA form, the CDR3 reads TGCAGCGTTGGGAAGGGACAGGTGGAAGGCGAGCAGTACTTC.

Only a few counts were recorded for this clonotype. The V gene is TRBV6-2 or TRBV6-3, the J gene TRBJ2-3; TRBD2 aligns across 8 bases. This CDR3 comprises 14 residues. The V segment lost 7 bases and the J segment 5 bases; nucleotides outside the gene matches: 8. Germline lookup yields CDR1 MNHEY and CDR2 SVGEGT. The chain's CDR3 is CASNRSGSRDTQYF. Here the CDR3 DNA reads TGTGCCAGCAATAGAAGCGGGAGTCGAGATACGCAGTATTTT.